This passage covers 32 T cell receptor beta chains from one sample sequenced in a study of regulatory T cells in long-lasting Graves disease (dated by TCRdb to about 2021). The meaning of the sample's time point label: newly diagnosed GD, antithyroid drugs for less than 3 months. For both TCR sequencing and RNA sequencing, RNA was extracted from PBMCs using TRIzol. The library came from multiplex PCR. The sequencer was an Illumina HiSeq 4000. To build TCR beta libraries, CDR3 regions were amplified by Arm-PCR using iRepertoire HTBI primers. TCRdb trimmed the raw reads at Q25, called clones with MiXCR and kept productive beta chains. Every distinct CDR3 protein forms one entry, paired with its most common genes and DNA. For this sample there are 200,000 to 250,000 distinct CDR3 sequences; roughly a fifth appear just once. Of the sample, approximately 12% is held by the ten largest clones. These data also featured in a second study, about T cells in Graves' hyperthyroidism and ophthalmopathy.

The source was peripheral blood mononuclear cells (PBMCs), collected at new diagnosis, from a patient treated with antithyroid drugs. Every receptor here comes from a woman aged 30 to 39 with Graves disease. Donor details come from another sample of the same person, matched by shared clones.

This clonotype occurred many times. The CDR3 sequence: CASSSQGQANYGYTF. The CDR3 DNA reads TGTGCCAGCAGTTCCCAGGGACAGGCTAACTATGGCTACACCTTC. This chain uses TRBV28 with TRBJ1-2, with TRBD1 matching over 8 bases. The V gene end was trimmed by 4 bases and the J gene end by 0 bases; junction bases not matched to a gene: 4. Germline V gives CDR1 MDHEN, CDR2 SYDVKM. There are 15 residues in the CDR3.

This clonotype was seen ten or more times. The rearrangement links TRBV4-1 to TRBJ2-1; 7 bases match TRBD2. The junction had 11 bases not matched to a gene; V was cut back by 4 bases and J by 2 bases. Germline V gene data show CDR1 as MGHRA and CDR2 as YSYEKL. This CDR3 has 17 residues. Written as DNA, the CDR3 is TGCGCCAGCAGCCGGGTGTTACTAGCGAATGCCTACAATGAGCAGTTCTTC. Encoded protein: CASSRVLLANAYNEQFF.

This clonotype has a count of ten or more. The chain joins TRBV10-1 to TRBJ2-5; 8 nucleotides align to TRBD2. Germline V gene sequence: CDR1 WNHNN, CDR2 SYGVQD (reference sequence). The CDR3 is 18 amino acids. V gave up 4 bases and J gave up 2 bases; unmatched junction bases: 15. The CDR3 sequence: CASSAGSSTSGPQETQYF. The DNA for the CDR3 is TGCGCCAGCAGTGCGGGTTCTTCTACTAGCGGACCGCAAGAGACCCAGTACTTC.

This clonotype was seen repeatedly, ten times or more. V and J are TRBV18 and TRBJ2-4, with 11 bases aligning to TRBD1. CDR1 is KGHSH and CDR2 is LQKENI in the germline V gene. With 5 bases clipped from V and 8 bases from J, the junction kept 8 bases outside the gene matches. The CDR3 sequence is 15 residues long. The CDR3 DNA reads as TGTGCCAGCTCAACCACCGGGACAGGGGGAGACATTCAGTACTTC. Amino acid sequence: CASSTTGTGGDIQYF.

This clonotype was counted a few times. The V call is TRBV29-1, the J call TRBJ1-1; D is undetermined. V was pared by 1 base and J by 2 bases, with 5 bases between. The CDR3 contains 12 residues. Germline V lookup: CDR1 SQVTM, CDR2 ANQGSEA. CDR3: CSVEGDNTEAFF. The CDR3 DNA is TGCAGCGTTGAAGGAGATAACACTGAAGCTTTCTTT.

Ten or more counts support this clonotype. A much larger clone lies one base from this, so it may be a read error. V gene TRBV2 combines with J gene TRBJ2-2; tentatively, D is TRBD1 or TRBD2 (5 bases each). CDR3 size: 12 residues. V lost 6 bases, J lost 11 bases, and 13 bases lay in between. Germline V lookup: CDR1 SNHLY, CDR2 FYNNEI. The CDR3 reads CASSRTRTELFF. The CDR3 DNA follows: TGTGCCAGCAGCCGGACACGGACTGAGCTGTTTTTT.

The chain has TRBV7-9 and TRBJ1-5, with TRBD1 matching over 12 bases. The germline V gene has CDR1 SEHNR and CDR2 FQNEAQ (reference sequence). This CDR3 contains 16 residues. V trimming: 2 bases; J trimming: 6 bases; junction bases outside the gene matches: 5. The CDR3 spells CASSLSGTGGRQPQHF. The DNA of the CDR3 is TGTGCCAGCAGCTTATCCGGGACAGGGGGCCGTCAGCCCCAGCATTTT.

This clonotype was found a few times. V and J are TRBV11-3 and TRBJ1-1, with a possible D match to TRBD1 (5 bases). CDR3 length equals 16 residues. Germline CDR1 reads SGHNT; CDR2 reads YENEEA. The V gene lost 5 bases and the J gene lost 1 base, with 17 bases spanning the gap. The CDR3 nucleotides read TGTGCCAGCAGCCCCCGCCACGGGGGTTGGAACACTGAAGCTTTCTTT. Its translation is CASSPRHGGWNTEAFF.

This clonotype was recorded many times. The chain is built from TRBV7-9 and TRBJ1-2; no clear D. The germline gives CDR1 SEHNR, CDR2 FQNEAQ (reference sequence). The CDR3 consists of 15 residues. Trimming removed 1 base from V and 2 bases from J, with 11 bases in between. CDR3 loop: CASSLDFGQNYGYTF. The DNA of the CDR3 is TGTGCCAGCAGCTTAGATTTTGGTCAGAACTATGGCTACACCTTC.

This chain connects TRBV12-3 or TRBV12-4 to TRBJ1-6; D gene uncertain. This CDR3 has 15 amino acids. V lost 5 bases and J 9 bases, leaving 17 bases between the germline ends. CDR3 DNA sequence: TGTGCCAGCAGTCACCGGCGCGGCTTAGGTTCACCCCTCCACTTT. Translating it yields CASSHRRGLGSPLHF.

Turning to this clonotype: A much more abundant neighbour one base away suggests this may be a read error. This is likely a read error, given that the CDR3 carries no conserved phenylalanine or tryptophan at its end. The V gene is TRBV20-1, the J gene TRBJ2-7, with D perhaps matching TRBD1 or TRBD2 (5 bases each). The length of the CDR3 is 14 residues. Germline-derived CDR1 and CDR2 are DFQATT and SNEGSKA (reference sequence). Trimming took off 0 bases at V and 0 bases at J, with 9 bases between the two ends. The CDR3 DNA sequence: TGCAGTGCTAGAGAGGCAGGGAGCTCCTACGAGCAGTACCTC. Its translation: CSAREAGSSYEQYL.

To note about this clonotype: A junction boundary mismatches the germline segment, possibly from a read error. The chain combines TRBV7-9 with TRBJ2-1; 11 bases line up with TRBD2. This CDR3 contains 16 residues. CDR1 is SEHNR, CDR2 FQNEAQ, per germline (reference sequence). The CDR3 coding sequence is TGTGCCAGCAGCTTAGAAGGGAAACTAGCGGGAGCTGAGCAGCTCTTC. Protein: CASSLEGKLAGAEQLF.

A note on this clonotype: Being one base from a much bigger clone, this may be a read error. The DNA of the CDR3 is TGTGCCTGGAGGTCCCTCTCGATCAGGACTGAAGCTTTCTTT. Translation: CAWRSLSIRTEAFF. The chain is built from TRBV30 and TRBJ1-1; D is ambiguous. The CDR3 consists of 14 residues. V gave up 3 bases and J gave up 5 bases, with 16 bases separating them. CDR1 and CDR2 (germline): GTSNPN, SVGIG (reference sequence).

This clonotype was observed at least ten times. V usage is TRBV30 and J usage is TRBJ2-7, with D uncertain. CDR1 is GTSNPN and CDR2 is SVGIG in the germline V gene (reference sequence). The CDR3 has 13 residues. V lost 3 bases and J 2 bases, leaving 11 bases between the germline ends. CDR3 loop: CAWSGWIAYEQYF. The CDR3 DNA reads TGTGCCTGGAGCGGGTGGATCGCCTACGAGCAGTACTTC.

A word on this clonotype: A much larger clone lies one base from this, so it may be a read error. J is TRBJ1-5 and V is TRBV27; TRBD1 aligns across 9 bases. The CDR3 contains 16 residues. Germline lookup yields CDR1 MNHEY and CDR2 SMNVEV (reference sequence). J lost 4 bases, V lost 0 bases, and 4 bases had no gene match. CDR3 in amino acids: CASSLSGTGWNQPQHF. The CDR3 DNA sequence: TGTGCCAGCAGTTTATCGGGGACAGGGTGGAATCAGCCCCAGCATTTT.

This clonotype was counted a single time. The V call is TRBV4-1, the J call TRBJ2-1, with TRBD1 matching over 9 bases. There are 15 residues in the CDR3. With 0 bases clipped from V and 8 bases from J, the junction kept 5 bases outside the gene matches. CDR1 MGHRA and CDR2 YSYEKL come from the germline V gene. The CDR3 here is CASSQETGGNDEQFF. The CDR3, as DNA: TGCGCCAGCAGCCAAGAAACAGGGGGCAACGATGAGCAGTTCTTC.

The chain carries TRBV7-8 and TRBJ1-2, with TRBD1 identical over 10 bases. CDR1 SGHVS and CDR2 FQNEAQ come from the germline V gene. The CDR3 has 17 residues. V was clipped by 5 bases and J by 2 bases; unmatched bases: 11. CDR3 nucleotides: TGTGCCAGCAGCAGGGGCGGACAGGGGGATGCGAACTATGGCTACACCTTC. Translated: CASSRGGQGDANYGYTF.

The chain couples TRBV27 to TRBJ2-1; the match to TRBD2 covers 7 bases. The CDR3 contains 14 residues. V was clipped by 4 bases and J by 2 bases; unmatched bases: 2. The germline gives CDR1 MNHEY, CDR2 SMNVEV (reference sequence). DNA of the CDR3: TGTGCCAGCAGTTCCAGCGGGACCTACAATGAGCAGTTCTTC. Its translation is CASSSSGTYNEQFF.

This clonotype was seen only a few times. The V gene is TRBV6-5, the J gene TRBJ2-1; D might be TRBD1 or TRBD2, each matching 5 bases. V shed 2 bases and J shed 1 base, with 12 bases lying between them. Germline lookup yields CDR1 MNHEY and CDR2 SVGAGI. The CDR3 length is 16 residues. The CDR3 here is CASSYMGRHSYNEQFF. The CDR3 region has the DNA TGTGCCAGCAGTTACATGGGACGCCATTCCTACAATGAGCAGTTCTTC.

A note on this clonotype: Being one base from a much bigger clone, this may be a read error. The chain couples TRBV6-1 to TRBJ2-1, with D possibly matching TRBD2 (5 bases). V was shortened by 7 bases and J by 6 bases, with 22 bases between the two germline ends. The CDR3 has 16 residues. Germline CDR1 is MNHNS and CDR2 is SASEGT. In nucleotides, the CDR3 is TGTGCCAGCACCAGACCGGGAAGTTGGGCCTGCAATGAGCAGTTCTTC. It translates to CASTRPGSWACNEQFF.

This clonotype was seen ten or more times. The chain couples TRBV7-9 to TRBJ2-1; 11 bases line up with TRBD2. The J segment lost 6 bases and the V segment lost 1 base, leaving 5 bases of the junction unmatched. Per germline, CDR1 SEHNR and CDR2 FQNEAQ (reference sequence). The CDR3 has 16 amino acids. Here the CDR3 DNA reads TGTGCCAGCAGCTTAGTCCTAGCGGGAGGAGGCAATGAGCAGTTCTTC. Translated: CASSLVLAGGGNEQFF.

This clonotype was picked up a small number of times. V gene TRBV12-5 combines with J gene TRBJ2-3; 7 bases map to TRBD1. Germline CDR1 reads LGHNT; CDR2 reads FRNRAP. The junction had 12 bases not matched to a gene; V was cut back by 3 bases and J by 3 bases. The CDR3 runs to 17 residues. Written as DNA, the CDR3 is TGTGCTAGTGGTTTTCCCTATGACAGGGAACGGACAGATACGCAGTATTTT. The encoded protein is CASGFPYDRERTDTQYF.

This clonotype was observed many times. CDR3 in DNA: TGTGCCAGCAGTTCCCGGAGGACAGTCACCTACGAGCAGTACTTC. Encoded protein: CASSSRRTVTYEQYF. V and J are TRBV6-5 and TRBJ2-7; tentatively, D is TRBD1 (6 bases). The CDR3 runs to 15 residues. V lost 4 bases and J 2 bases, leaving 15 bases between the germline ends. From germline, CDR1 is MNHEY and CDR2 SVGAGI.

Concerning this clonotype: Lacking the conserved final phenylalanine or tryptophan, this CDR3 likely reflects a read error. V and J are TRBV6-1 and TRBJ2-3, with 9 bases lining up with TRBD1. Germline trimming cut 11 bases from V and 5 bases from J; bases unmatched to any gene: 11. In germline, CDR1 is MNHNS, CDR2 SASEGT. The CDR3 loop spans 14 amino acids. CDR3 DNA sequence: TGTGCCGGATCCCACAGGGGGCAGGGAGATACGCAGTATCTT. It codes for CAGSHRGQGDTQYL.

This clonotype was counted at least ten times. The chain links TRBV7-9 to TRBJ2-3; weak D call: TRBD2 (5 bases). Germline assignment: CDR1 SEHNR and CDR2 FQNEAQ (reference sequence). The CDR3 sequence is 17 residues long. V gave up 2 bases and J gave up 2 bases, with 17 bases separating them. The CDR3 sequence: CASSLIGNPWDTDTQYF. The CDR3, as DNA: TGTGCCAGCAGCTTAATCGGGAACCCTTGGGACACAGATACGCAGTATTTT.

This clonotype was observed at least ten times. The chain recombines TRBV10-3 with TRBJ1-2; tentative D call: TRBD1 (5 bases). V was cut by 4 bases and J by 4 bases, with 19 bases left in between. The CDR3 consists of 16 residues. CDR1 and CDR2 (germline): ENHRY, SYGVKD. This CDR3 reads CAISGRGNSSGYGYTF. DNA for the CDR3: TGTGCCATCAGTGGCCGGGGGAACTCATCGGGCTATGGCTACACCTTC.

This clonotype was counted ten times or more. This CDR3 is CSVERGGGTDTQYF. The CDR3 DNA reads TGCAGCGTTGAACGGGGGGGAGGGACAGATACGCAGTATTTT. The chain recombines TRBV29-1 with TRBJ2-3; 8 nucleotides match TRBD2. The ends lost 2 bases at V and 3 bases at J; junction bases unmatched: 4. Germline CDR1 is SQVTM and CDR2 is ANQGSEA. The CDR3 consists of 14 residues.

The chain links TRBV24-1 to TRBJ2-3; 9 nucleotides align to TRBD1. Germline CDR1 reads KGHDR; CDR2 reads SFDVKD. The ends lost 4 bases at V and 3 bases at J; junction bases unmatched: 7. The CDR3 is 16 residues long. Here the CDR3 reads CATSDRDRVGTDTQYF. DNA for the CDR3: TGTGCCACCAGTGACCGGGACAGGGTTGGAACAGATACGCAGTATTTT.

This clonotype was seen repeatedly, ten times or more. This chain's CDR3 is CSAPTGGYEQYF. DNA for the CDR3: TGCAGTGCTCCCACTGGGGGTTACGAGCAGTACTTC. The chain combines TRBV20-1 with TRBJ2-7; the D gene could be TRBD1 or TRBD2 (5 bases each). Trimming stripped 5 bases from V and 4 bases from J, with 12 bases between. From germline, CDR1 is DFQATT and CDR2 SNEGSKA (reference sequence). This CDR3 comprises 12 residues.

The chain joins TRBV4-3 to TRBJ2-3; D might be TRBD2 (6 bases). There are 16 residues in the CDR3. CDR1 is LGHNA, CDR2 YSLEER, per germline. Trimming left V 1 base short and J 3 bases short, with 14 bases between. For the CDR3, the DNA is TGCGCCAGCAGCCAAGTATGGCGGGATAGAACAGATACGCAGTATTTT. Translating gives CASSQVWRDRTDTQYF.

This clonotype was found many times. The chain links TRBV11-2 to TRBJ2-7, with 7 bases aligning to TRBD1. This CDR3 has 15 amino acids. Germline lookup yields CDR1 SGHAT and CDR2 FQNNGV. With 2 bases clipped from V and 2 bases from J, the junction kept 6 bases outside the gene matches. CDR3 nucleotide sequence: TGTGCCAGCAGCTTATCCCCCCAGGGGGCCTACGAGCAGTACTTC. Amino acids: CASSLSPQGAYEQYF.

This clonotype has a handful of counts. The chain links TRBV5-6 to TRBJ2-2; 7 bases are a match to TRBD1. The ends lost 2 bases at V and 0 bases at J; junction bases unmatched: 4. CDR1 SGHDT and CDR2 YYEEEE come from the germline V gene. This CDR3 has 16 residues. The CDR3 loop reads CASSFTDRANTGELFF. The CDR3 bases are TGTGCCAGCAGCTTCACAGACAGGGCGAACACCGGGGAGCTGTTTTTT. The complete variable domain, with remaining parts taken from reference TRBV5-6 and TRBJ2-2, reads DAGVTQSPTHLIKTRGQQVTLRCSPKSGHDTVSWYQQALGQGPQFIFQYYEEEERQRGNFPDRFSGHQFPNYSSELNVNALLLGDSALYLCASSFTDRANTGELFFGEGSRLTVL.